This is a list of T cell receptor beta chains from one sample in a study of a mutant IDH1 vaccine in newly diagnosed glioma. The data were produced by immunoSEQ multiplex PCR, yet TCRdb's version contains in-frame clones alone and is incomplete. The sample gives about 92,000 clones, around 77% of which show up once; 6.5% to 9.5% is in the top ten. The sequencing here drew on PBMCs, taken from a glioma patient treated with radiotherapy, temozolomide or both. The source is a man aged 35-49 years with glioma. CDR3s include the opening cysteine and the closing phenylalanine or tryptophan. Each record gives: D gene, clone size, J gene, V gene, CDR3 length, CDR3 DNA, CDR3 protein. D genes are given only for firm matches. Clone size, where shown, is once, few, many, or a class for clones that have expanded.

d_gene: -; abundance: -; j_gene: TRBJ2-4; v_gene: TRBV19; len: 13; CDR3nt: TGTGCCAGTAGTATAAGCGGATCAAACATTCAGTACTTC; CDR3aa: CASSISGSNIQYF
d_gene: -; abundance: -; j_gene: TRBJ1-3; v_gene: TRBV6-1; len: 15; CDR3nt: TGTGCCAGCAGGGCCCCAGGGGTCGCTGGAAACACCATATATTTT; CDR3aa: CASRAPGVAGNTIYF
d_gene: -; abundance: -; j_gene: TRBJ2-2; v_gene: TRBV28; len: 14; CDR3nt: TGTGCCAGCTGGGGCGGGGTGAGCACCGGGGAGCTGTTTTTT; CDR3aa: CASWGGVSTGELFF
d_gene: -; abundance: -; j_gene: TRBJ2-2; v_gene: TRBV30; len: 17; CDR3nt: TGTGCCTGGAGTGCGTACCGGACAGATAGGTACACCGGGGAGCTGTTTTTT; CDR3aa: CAWSAYRTDRYTGELFF
d_gene: TRBD1; abundance: -; j_gene: TRBJ1-5; v_gene: TRBV30; len: 17; CDR3nt: TGTGCCTGGAGTTTTGACAGGGGGGTGGGGAGCAATCAGCCCCAGCATTTT; CDR3aa: CAWSFDRGVGSNQPQHF
d_gene: TRBD1; abundance: few; j_gene: TRBJ1-4; v_gene: TRBV25-1; len: 14; CDR3nt: TGTGCCAGCAATGGGAGGGGGCGCGAAGAAAAACTGTTTTTT; CDR3aa: CASNGRGREEKLFF
d_gene: TRBD1; abundance: -; j_gene: TRBJ1-1; v_gene: TRBV29-1; len: 13; CDR3nt: TGCAGCGTTGACCCTGACAGGGATGGTGAAGCTTTCTTT; CDR3aa: CSVDPDRDGEAFF
d_gene: -; abundance: few; j_gene: TRBJ1-4; v_gene: TRBV5-1; len: 16; CDR3nt: TGCGCCAGCAGCTTGGTGGCGGCAGGAGGGGATGAAAAACTGTTTTTT; CDR3aa: CASSLVAAGGDEKLFF
d_gene: -; abundance: -; j_gene: TRBJ1-1; v_gene: TRBV7-2; len: 15; CDR3nt: TGTGCCAGCAGCTTCGGACACATATTAAACACTGAAGCTTTCTTT; CDR3aa: CASSFGHILNTEAFF
d_gene: -; abundance: -; j_gene: TRBJ2-2; v_gene: TRBV5-4; len: 14; CDR3nt: TGTGCCAGCAGCCTGCGGGGGCCCACCGGGGAGCTGTTTTTT; CDR3aa: CASSLRGPTGELFF
d_gene: -; abundance: -; j_gene: TRBJ1-1; v_gene: TRBV10-1; len: 13; CDR3nt: TGCGCCAGCAGTGAAACAGGGCGGACTGAAGCTTTCTTT; CDR3aa: CASSETGRTEAFF
d_gene: TRBD1; abundance: -; j_gene: TRBJ1-6; v_gene: TRBV9; len: 14; CDR3nt: TGTGCCAGCAGCCTGGACAGGGGGAATTCACCCCTCCACTTT; CDR3aa: CASSLDRGNSPLHF
d_gene: -; abundance: -; j_gene: TRBJ1-1; v_gene: TRBV19; len: 14; CDR3nt: TGTGCCAGTAGTATCTTCGGGGTGAACACTGAAGCTTTCTTT; CDR3aa: CASSIFGVNTEAFF
d_gene: -; abundance: -; j_gene: TRBJ1-6; v_gene: TRBV7-2; len: 15; CDR3nt: TGTGCCAGCAGCTTAGGGGCAGATTATAATTCACCCCTCCACTTT; CDR3aa: CASSLGADYNSPLHF
d_gene: -; abundance: -; j_gene: TRBJ2-3; v_gene: TRBV7-2; len: 13; CDR3nt: TGTGCCAGCAGCCGTTTCGGCTCAGATACGCAGTATTTT; CDR3aa: CASSRFGSDTQYF
d_gene: -; abundance: -; j_gene: TRBJ2-1; v_gene: TRBV4-1; len: 15; CDR3nt: TGCGCCAGCAGCCAAGGACCGTCTTCTTACAATGAGCAGTTCTTC; CDR3aa: CASSQGPSSYNEQFF
d_gene: TRBD1; abundance: -; j_gene: TRBJ1-1; v_gene: TRBV6-5; len: 15; CDR3nt: TGTGCCAGCAGTTACTCGAAGACAGGGGCTGGGGAAGCTTTCTTT; CDR3aa: CASSYSKTGAGEAFF
d_gene: TRBD2; abundance: -; j_gene: TRBJ2-5; v_gene: TRBV27; len: 13; CDR3nt: TGTGCCAGCAGCGCTAGCGGGGGAAAGACCCAGTACTTC; CDR3aa: CASSASGGKTQYF
d_gene: -; abundance: -; j_gene: TRBJ2-4; v_gene: TRBV6-6; len: 14; CDR3nt: TGTGCCAGCAGTCCCCTCGCGAGGGAAAACATTCAGTACTTC; CDR3aa: CASSPLARENIQYF
d_gene: TRBD1; abundance: -; j_gene: TRBJ1-2; v_gene: TRBV5-1; len: 13; CDR3nt: TGCGCCAGCAGTCCGGACAGGGTTCAGGGCTACACCTTC; CDR3aa: CASSPDRVQGYTF
d_gene: TRBD2; abundance: -; j_gene: TRBJ2-5; v_gene: TRBV13; len: 15; CDR3nt: TGTGCCAGCACTCCTCGACTAGCGGGATTAGAGACCCAGTACTTC; CDR3aa: CASTPRLAGLETQYF
d_gene: TRBD2; abundance: -; j_gene: TRBJ2-1; v_gene: TRBV9; len: 15; CDR3nt: TGTGCCAGCAGCGTAGCACCGACTAGCAACAATGAGCAGTTCTTC; CDR3aa: CASSVAPTSNNEQFF
d_gene: -; abundance: few; j_gene: TRBJ1-1; v_gene: TRBV11-2; len: 15; CDR3nt: TGTGCCAGCAGCTTGCCTGCACCTGTGAACACTGAAGCTTTCTTT; CDR3aa: CASSLPAPVNTEAFF
d_gene: -; abundance: many; j_gene: TRBJ1-5; v_gene: TRBV19; len: 13; CDR3nt: TGTGCCGTCTCGGGGGGGTTGCAGCAGCCCCAGCATTTT; CDR3aa: CAVSGGLQQPQHF
d_gene: TRBD1; abundance: -; j_gene: TRBJ2-7; v_gene: TRBV29-1; len: 12; CDR3nt: TGCAGCGCGTACAGGGGTAACTACGAGCAGTACTTC; CDR3aa: CSAYRGNYEQYF
d_gene: TRBD1; abundance: -; j_gene: TRBJ2-4; v_gene: TRBV7-2; len: 15; CDR3nt: TGTGCCAGCAGCTGGCCCGGACAGGCCCGAAACATTCAGTACTTC; CDR3aa: CASSWPGQARNIQYF
d_gene: -; abundance: -; j_gene: TRBJ2-7; v_gene: TRBV4-3; len: 14; CDR3nt: TGCGCCAGCAGCCAAGAGGCGCAGGGAGGCGAGCAGTACTTC; CDR3aa: CASSQEAQGGEQYF
d_gene: -; abundance: -; j_gene: TRBJ1-1; v_gene: TRBV5-7; len: 16; CDR3nt: TGTGCCAGCAGCCAACCTACTTGCGGATCTCCCAGGGAAGCTTTCTTT; CDR3aa: CASSQPTCGSPREAFF
d_gene: -; abundance: -; j_gene: TRBJ2-1; v_gene: TRBV4-2; len: 15; CDR3nt: TGTGCCAGCAGCCAAGAGCCCCGGATAGGTAATGAGCAGTTCTTC; CDR3aa: CASSQEPRIGNEQFF
d_gene: -; abundance: -; j_gene: TRBJ1-1; v_gene: TRBV28; len: 14; CDR3nt: TGTGCCAGCAGCCCCGACAGGACCATCACTGAAGCTTTCTTT; CDR3aa: CASSPDRTITEAFF
d_gene: -; abundance: -; j_gene: TRBJ2-1; v_gene: TRBV6-6; len: 14; CDR3nt: TGTGCCAGCAGTCCCCTATTGGGGGCTGGAGAGCAGTTCTTC; CDR3aa: CASSPLLGAGEQFF